These 29 T cell receptor beta chains were sequenced from one sample in a study of blood T cell repertoires in COVID-19. Repertoires were generated with immunoSEQ multiplex PCR, while TCRdb's copy carries only in-frame clones and drops some. The data contain hundreds of thousands of clones, 65% to 90% of them singletons. The sequencing input was peripheral blood. The receptors originated from a man aged 45-65 years with active or convalescent COVID-19.

The chain's CDR3 is CSVVEEGSSNTEAFF. As DNA, the CDR3 is TGCAGCGTTGTAGAGGAGGGAAGTTCGAACACTGAAGCTTTCTTT. This chain uses TRBV29-1 with TRBJ1-1; the D is unclear. This CDR3 spans 15 amino acids. Trimming took 4 bases from V and 1 from J, leaving 16 bases between them. CDR1 SQVTM and CDR2 ANQGSEA come from the germline V gene.

The gene calls are TRBV5-6 and TRBJ1-2, with TRBD1 identical over 8 bases. Germline assignment: CDR1 SGHDT and CDR2 YYEEEE. Germline trimming cut 2 bases from V and 11 bases from J; bases unmatched to any gene: 11. This CDR3 spans 14 amino acids. The CDR3: CASSLIWAGGLYTF. The CDR3 coding sequence is TGTGCCAGCAGCTTAATCTGGGCAGGGGGCCTTTACACCTTC. Using reference TRBV5-6 and TRBJ1-2 for the parts outside the CDR3, the full variable domain is DAGVTQSPTHLIKTRGQQVTLRCSPKSGHDTVSWYQQALGQGPQFIFQYYEEEERQRGNFPDRFSGHQFPNYSSELNVNALLLGDSALYLCASSLIWAGGLYTFGSGTRLTVV.

The chain has TRBV19 and TRBJ1-2; possibly TRBD1 for D (6 bases). Germline CDR1 and CDR2: LNHDA and SQIVND (reference sequence). The V and J ends lost 5 bases and 9 bases respectively, with 10 bases between them. This CDR3 region has 11 residues. The CDR3 here is CASSVDRRYTF. The CDR3 DNA reads as TGTGCCAGTAGTGTGGACAGACGCTACACCTTC.

This sequence joins TRBV4-3 and TRBJ1-6; D gene ambiguous. The CDR3 length is 13 residues. Trimming cost V 0 bases and J 10 bases, with 7 bases left between them. CDR1 LGHNA and CDR2 YSLEER come from the germline V gene. CDR3 protein: CASSQDRGSPLHF. The CDR3 DNA sequence: TGCGCCAGCAGCCAAGATCGAGGCTCACCCCTCCACTTT.

The gene calls are TRBV28 and TRBJ2-3; perhaps TRBD1 as D (5 bases). Germline V gene data show CDR1 as MDHEN and CDR2 as SYDVKM. Trimming removed 8 bases from V and 0 bases from J, with 21 bases in between. This CDR3 spans 17 amino acids. The CDR3 sequence is CASRGAGFDPSTDTQYF. The CDR3 nucleotides read TGTGCCAGCCGTGGGGCAGGGTTCGACCCTAGCACAGATACGCAGTATTTT.

The CDR3 bases are TGTGCCAGCAGCTTAGCGAGGGCGGCAATCAGAGGTGAAAAACTGTTTTTT. Translating it yields CASSLARAAIRGEKLFF. The chain combines TRBV7-6 with TRBJ1-4; no firm D call. The CDR3 runs to 17 residues. Per the germline V gene, CDR1 is SGHVS and CDR2 is FNYEAQ. The V end lost 0 bases, the J end lost 7 bases, and 18 bases lay between the germline ends.

The chain recombines TRBV4-2 with TRBJ1-2, with D unclear. Trimming shortened V by 0 bases and J by 7 bases, and 12 bases separated the two germline ends. Germline loops: CDR1 LGHNA, CDR2 YNFKEQ. CDR3 size: 14 residues. The CDR3 DNA is TGTGCCAGCAGCCAAGATGCGCGTGGCGGTGGCTACACCTTC. Translating gives CASSQDARGGGYTF.

The chain links TRBV3-1 (or the pseudogene TRBV3-2) to TRBJ1-6; 12 bases line up with TRBD1. After removal of 4 bases from V and 10 bases from J, the junction contained 5 bases not matched to a gene. Germline V gene data show CDR1 as LGHDT and CDR2 as YNNKEL (reference sequence). The length of the CDR3 is 15 residues. In DNA form, the CDR3 reads TGTGCCAGCAGCCCGGCCGGGACAGGGGGCTCACCCCTCCACTTT. Its protein is CASSPAGTGGSPLHF.

This sequence joins TRBV29-1 and TRBJ2-2; 8 bases are a match to TRBD2. Germline V gene sequence: CDR1 SQVTM, CDR2 ANQGSEA. V was clipped by 5 bases and J by 3 bases; unmatched bases: 8. The CDR3 runs to 15 residues. CDR3 loop: CSVKKTSADTGELFF. The CDR3 bases are TGCAGCGTTAAAAAGACTAGCGCGGACACCGGGGAGCTGTTTTTT.

This chain links TRBV7-6 with TRBJ2-5, with 7 bases that match TRBD1. In germline, CDR1 is SGHVS, CDR2 FNYEAQ. The CDR3 runs 14 residues. J was trimmed by 4 bases and V by 1 base; bases with no gene match: 3. CDR3 loop: CASSLGGGGETQYF. Written as DNA, the CDR3 is TGTGCCAGCAGCTTAGGAGGGGGCGGAGAGACCCAGTACTTC.

The V and J genes are TRBV6-4 and TRBJ1-3; 8 positions agree with TRBD1. V lost 5 bases to trimming and J lost 0 bases; unmatched junction nucleotides: 9. The length of the CDR3 is 17 residues. Germline V gene sequence: CDR1 MRHNA, CDR2 SNTAGT. The CDR3 nucleotides are TGTGCCAGCAGTTATCACAACAGGGGGATCTCTGGAAACACCATATATTTT. Its translation is CASSYHNRGISGNTIYF.

The CDR3: CASSPGTGKGTEAFF. In nucleotides, the CDR3 is TGTGCCAGCAGTCCTGGGACAGGGAAAGGCACTGAAGCTTTCTTT. V is TRBV6-6 and J is TRBJ1-1; 9 bases are shared with TRBD1. CDR1 is MNHNY and CDR2 is SVGAGI in the germline V gene (reference sequence). This CDR3 is 15 amino acids long. Trimming at V came to 5 bases and at J to 4 bases, leaving 8 bases not matched to a gene.

The V and J genes are TRBV6-6 and TRBJ1-5; no clear D. The CDR3 consists of 12 residues. V was clipped by 6 bases and J by 3 bases, with 6 bases between them. Per germline, CDR1 MNHNY and CDR2 SVGAGI (reference sequence). CDR3 amino acids: CASSLFNQPQHF. Here the CDR3 DNA reads TGTGCCAGCAGCCTTTTCAATCAGCCCCAGCATTTT.

This clone was observed a handful of times. The V gene is TRBV30, the J gene TRBJ1-1; no definite D call. Germline V gene sequence: CDR1 GTSNPN, CDR2 SVGIG (reference sequence). V was trimmed by 0 bases and J by 5 bases, leaving 4 bases between them. This CDR3 has 11 residues. As DNA, the CDR3 is TGTGCCTGGAGTGTACAAACTGAAGCTTTCTTT. Protein sequence: CAWSVQTEAFF.

V and J are TRBV27 and TRBJ1-1; TRBD1 aligns across 9 bases. The V gene's germline CDR1 is MNHEY and CDR2 SMNVEV (reference sequence). The CDR3 contains 15 residues. Germline trimming cut 5 bases from V and 3 bases from J; bases unmatched to any gene: 7. The CDR3 sequence: CASSLRGQGYTEAFF. The DNA of the CDR3 is TGTGCCAGCAGTCTCCGGGGACAGGGTTACACTGAAGCTTTCTTT.

This chain joins TRBV27 and TRBJ2-7, with D possibly TRBD1 on 6 matching bases. V lost 0 bases and J 5 bases, leaving 14 bases between the germline ends. Germline V gives CDR1 MNHEY, CDR2 SMNVEV (reference sequence). This CDR3 spans 15 amino acids. The CDR3 DNA follows: TGTGCCAGCAGTTTATCGAGGCAGGGACACCACGAGCAGTACTTC. Protein: CASSLSRQGHHEQYF.

The rearrangement uses TRBV20-1 and TRBJ2-5; D is unresolved. The CDR3 has 10 residues. Germline-derived CDR1 and CDR2 are DFQATT and SNEGSKA (reference sequence). V dropped 3 bases and J dropped 6 bases, with 5 bases sitting between them. The CDR3 nucleotides read TGCAGTGCTAGGGCCCAGACCCAGTACTTC. Its protein product is CSARAQTQYF.

The gene calls are TRBV4-1 and TRBJ1-2; 7 nucleotides match TRBD1. CDR1 is MGHRA and CDR2 is YSYEKL in the germline V gene. V was pared by 4 bases and J by 6 bases, with 5 bases of the junction left unmatched. The length of the CDR3 is 13 residues. The CDR3 sequence: CASSPSQGDGYTF. CDR3 coding DNA: TGCGCCAGCAGCCCATCGCAGGGGGATGGCTACACCTTC.

J is TRBJ2-5 and V is TRBV27, with a tentative D call TRBD1 (6 bases). V was cut by 4 bases and J by 2 bases, with 14 bases left in between. Germline CDR1 and CDR2: MNHEY and SMNVEV (reference sequence). The CDR3 loop spans 15 amino acids. As DNA, the CDR3 is TGTGCCAGCAGTTCCACTCGGACAGCTCAAGAGACCCAGTACTTC. This sequence encodes CASSSTRTAQETQYF.

This clone came up once. The V gene is TRBV28, the J gene TRBJ2-3, with TRBD2 matching over 8 bases. CDR1 MDHEN and CDR2 SYDVKM come from the germline V gene. CDR3 size: 15 residues. Trimming took 2 bases from V and 2 from J; bases not matched to a gene: 3. The CDR3 region is CASSLIGRVTDTQYF. In DNA, the CDR3 is TGTGCCAGCAGTTTAATCGGGAGGGTCACAGATACGCAGTATTTT.

This clone came up a few times. The chain recombines TRBV25-1 with TRBJ2-1; 7 nucleotides agree with TRBD2. J gave up 0 bases and V 1 base, and 9 bases lay outside the gene matches. The V gene's germline CDR1 is MGHDK and CDR2 SYGVNS. The CDR3 is made up of 18 amino acids. CDR3: CASSESTSGESSYNEQFF. The CDR3 DNA is TGTGCCAGCAGTGAATCAACCAGCGGGGAGAGCTCCTACAATGAGCAGTTCTTC.

V gene TRBV9 combines with J gene TRBJ2-6; D possibly corresponds to TRBD1 (7 bases). V lost 4 bases to trimming and J lost 2 bases, with 13 bases between them. The CDR3 sequence is 16 residues long. Germline loops: CDR1 SGDLS, CDR2 YYNGEE. For the CDR3, the DNA is TGTGCCAGCAGCTCCCAGGGGGGCACTGGGGCCAACGTCCTGACTTTC. Its translation is CASSSQGGTGANVLTF.

The V and J genes are TRBV7-2 and TRBJ1-4; no clear D. CDR3 length: 15 residues. V was cut by 6 bases and J by 0 bases, with 11 bases left in between. Germline V lookup: CDR1 SGHTA, CDR2 FQGNSA. The CDR3 spells CASSQSSTTNEKLFF. DNA of the CDR3: TGTGCCAGCAGTCAAAGTAGCACAACTAATGAAAAACTGTTTTTT.

The CDR3 DNA reads as TGTGCCAGCAGTGACTCTTGGCGGGAGGGCGATGATACGCAGTATTTT. Residues: CASSDSWREGDDTQYF. V usage is TRBV6-4 and J usage is TRBJ2-3; 9 bases are a match to TRBD2. V lost 0 bases, J lost 6 bases, and 7 bases stayed unmatched. CDR1 and CDR2 from the germline V gene are MRHNA and SNTAGT. The CDR3 consists of 16 residues.

For this clone: Other DNA sequences in the sample encode the same CDR3. The V gene is TRBV18, the J gene TRBJ1-1, with D hard to call. There are 13 residues in the CDR3. Germline V gene data show CDR1 as KGHSH and CDR2 as LQKENI. Trimming stripped 1 base from V and 4 bases from J, with 7 bases between. CDR3 loop: CASSPRGGTEAFF. The DNA of the CDR3 is TGTGCCAGCTCACCACGTGGAGGCACTGAAGCTTTCTTT.

This chain links TRBV2 with TRBJ2-1, with D maybe TRBD2 (5 bases). Germline CDR1 SNHLY, CDR2 FYNNEI. This CDR3 comprises 14 residues. Between the trimmed V and J ends, which lost 5 bases and 8 bases, there was a span of 16 bases. This CDR3 reads CASSYPNGVDEQFF. In DNA form, the CDR3 reads TGTGCCAGCAGTTACCCGAACGGGGTCGATGAGCAGTTCTTC. The full variable domain, rest sourced from reference TRBV2 and TRBJ2-1, is EPEVTQTPSHQVTQMGQEVILRCVPISNHLYFYWYRQILGQKVEFLVSFYNNEISEKSEIFDDQFSVERPDGSNFTLKIRSTKLEDSAMYFCASSYPNGVDEQFFGPGTRLTVL.

With regard to this clone: Relative to the germline gene, one junction end is altered; a read error may explain this. The chain has TRBV7-9 and TRBJ2-3; 12 bases agree with TRBD2. The CDR3 is 15 amino acids. CDR1 and CDR2 from the germline V gene are SEHNR and FQNEAQ (reference sequence). The CDR3 loop reads CASSLAGGREDTQYF. DNA for the CDR3: TGTGCCAGCAGCCTAGCGGGAGGGCGTGAGGATACGCAGTATTTT.

This chain joins TRBV27 and TRBJ2-3, with 10 bases identical to TRBD2. V shed 6 bases, J shed 1 base, and the junction held 4 bases outside the gene matches. The CDR3 consists of 15 residues. Per germline, CDR1 MNHEY and CDR2 SMNVEV (reference sequence). The CDR3 sequence: CASRSSGGGTDTQYF. As DNA, the CDR3 is TGTGCCAGCAGGTCTAGCGGGGGCGGCACAGATACGCAGTATTTT.

The rearrangement uses TRBV6-1 and TRBJ1-1, with D unclear. V lost 2 bases and J lost 1, with 8 bases in between. CDR1 is MNHNS, CDR2 SASEGT, per germline. CDR3 size: 14 residues. The CDR3 region is CASSETRQNTEAFF. DNA of the CDR3: TGTGCCAGCAGTGAAACCCGACAGAACACTGAAGCTTTCTTT.